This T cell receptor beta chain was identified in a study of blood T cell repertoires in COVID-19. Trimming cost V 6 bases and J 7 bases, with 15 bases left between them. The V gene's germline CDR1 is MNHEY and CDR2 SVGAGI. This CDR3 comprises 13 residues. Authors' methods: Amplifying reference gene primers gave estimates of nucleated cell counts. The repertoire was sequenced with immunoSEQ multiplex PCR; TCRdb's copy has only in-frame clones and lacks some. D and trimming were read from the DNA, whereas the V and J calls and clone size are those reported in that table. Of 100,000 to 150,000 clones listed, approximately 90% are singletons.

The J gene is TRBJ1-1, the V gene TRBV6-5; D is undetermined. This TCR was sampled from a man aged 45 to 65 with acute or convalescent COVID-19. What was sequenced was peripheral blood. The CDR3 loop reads CASRISEPNEAFF. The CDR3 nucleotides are TGTGCCAGCAGAATCTCGGAGCCCAATGAAGCTTTCTTT.